A selection of T cell receptor beta chains follows, all from one sample in a study of regulatory T cells in long-lasting Graves disease. From the multiplex PCR reads, TCRdb called clonotypes with MiXCR, one entry per CDR3 protein. The sample has about 470,000 distinct CDR3 sequences; around 16% are singletons. This sample also belongs to another study, concerning T cells in Graves' hyperthyroidism and ophthalmopathy.

The sequencing here drew on peripheral blood mononuclear cells (PBMCs), taken at new diagnosis, from a patient treated with antithyroid drugs. Receptors were obtained from a middle-aged man with Graves disease. The CDR3 runs from the conserved cysteine through the conserved F or W. D genes are given only for firm matches. Not every row has a clone size; where given, it reads once, few, many or a size class.

size	D	V	J	CDR3	DNA
once	.	TRBV14	TRBJ2-7	CASSQIRIYEQYF	TGTGCCAGCAGCCAAATAAGGATCTACGAGCAGTACTTC
many	.	TRBV7-8	TRBJ2-7	CASSLAMAEQYF	TGTGCCAGCAGCTTAGCGATGGCAGAGCAGTACTTC
.	.	TRBV30	TRBJ2-1	CAWRDGVYNEQFF	TGTGCCTGGAGGGACGGCGTATACAATGAGCAGTTCTTC
.	.	TRBV28	TRBJ1-1	CASSLWMAEAFF	TGTGCCAGCAGTTTATGGATGGCTGAAGCTTTCTTT
.	.	TRBV11-3	TRBJ2-6	CASSSSEGGAGANVLTF	TGTGCCAGCAGCTCCTCCGAAGGTGGAGCTGGGGCCAACGTCCTGACTTTC
.	TRBD2	TRBV20-1	TRBJ2-1	CSARQLAGVVFF	TGCAGTGCCCGCCAGCTAGCGGGAGTAGTGTTCTTC
many	.	TRBV6-1	TRBJ2-7	CASYGRTLRQTEQYF	TGTGCCAGCTATGGGCGGACATTGAGGCAGACCGAGCAGTACTTC
.	.	TRBV6-1	TRBJ1-5	CASTETPINQPQHF	TGTGCCAGCACCGAAACCCCCATCAACCAGCCCCAGCATTTT
few	.	TRBV2	TRBJ1-2	CASSTLSTTDLYGYTF	TGTGCCAGCAGTACCTTATCTACGACAGACCTCTATGGCTACACCTTC
many	.	TRBV4-1	TRBJ2-7	CASSRDGETYEQYF	TGCGCCAGCAGCCGAGACGGTGAAACCTACGAGCAGTACTTC
.	.	TRBV28	TRBJ2-7	CASRWGLSSYEQYF	TGTGCCAGCAGGTGGGGCCTTAGCTCCTACGAGCAGTACTTC
many	.	TRBV2	TRBJ2-1	CASSEARGGNEQFF	TGTGCCAGCAGTGAAGCGCGAGGCGGCAATGAGCAGTTCTTC
many	TRBD1	TRBV2	TRBJ1-2	CASSVRDRGDGYTF	TGTGCCAGCAGTGTCCGGGACAGGGGTGATGGCTACACCTTC
few	TRBD2	TRBV30	TRBJ2-2	CAWSAGLAGTGEPFF	TGTGCCTGGAGTGCGGGACTAGCGGGAACCGGGGAGCCGTTTTTT
many	TRBD2	TRBV2	TRBJ2-1	CASMAAGGPGTYNEQFF	TGTGCCAGCATGGCAGCGGGAGGGCCGGGAACCTACAATGAGCAGTTCTTC
.	TRBD2	TRBV18	TRBJ2-1	CASFTILREGRYYNEQFF	TGTGCCAGCTTCACCATATTGAGGGAGGGAAGGTACTACAATGAGCAGTTCTTC
many	.	TRBV29-1	TRBJ2-3	CSVLRGASTDTQYF	TGCAGCGTTTTGAGAGGAGCTTCGACAGATACGCAGTATTTT
many	.	TRBV28	TRBJ1-1	CASRQVSTEAFF	TGTGCCAGCAGACAGGTGAGCACTGAAGCTTTCTTT
many	.	TRBV5-1	TRBJ2-1	CASSLGPGQYNEQFF	TGCGCCAGCAGCCTGGGGCCGGGACAATACAATGAGCAGTTCTTC
few	.	TRBV20-1	TRBJ1-2	CSAKNGVDYGYTF	TGCAGTGCTAAAAACGGGGTAGACTATGGCTACACCTTC
many	TRBD1	TRBV5-1	TRBJ1-1	CASSDRGYNTEAFF	TGCGCCAGCAGCGACAGGGGTTATAACACTGAAGCTTTCTTT
few	.	TRBV6-1	TRBJ2-1	CASSTALNNEQFF	TGTGCCAGCAGTACGGCCCTGAACAATGAGCAGTTCTTC
few	.	TRBV24-1	TRBJ2-2	CATSDLRAGELFF	TGTGCCACCAGTGATTTGAGGGCCGGGGAGCTGTTTTTT
many	TRBD2	TRBV5-1	TRBJ2-3	CASSLIGTSGSGSTDTQYF	TGCGCCAGCAGCTTGATCGGGACTAGCGGGAGCGGTTCCACAGATACGCAGTATTTT
many	.	TRBV30	TRBJ2-3	CAWRVQGADTQYF	TGTGCCTGGAGGGTCCAGGGAGCCGATACGCAGTATTTT
.	TRBD2	TRBV14	TRBJ2-1	CASSLSLAGGSSYNEQFF	TGTGCCAGCAGCCTGTCCTTAGCGGGAGGCAGCTCCTACAATGAGCAGTTCTTC
.	TRBD2	TRBV4-1	TRBJ2-5	CASSQYIPGLTYQETQYF	TGCGCCAGCAGCCAATATATACCGGGACTAACGTACCAAGAGACCCAGTACTTC
many	.	TRBV7-9	TRBJ2-1	CASSLGGAPNEQFF	TGTGCCAGCAGCTTAGGGGGAGCCCCCAATGAGCAGTTCTTC
.	TRBD2	TRBV27	TRBJ2-7	CASSLSGLAGVLGYEQYF	TGTGCCAGCAGTTTATCGGGGCTAGCGGGAGTATTGGGCTACGAGCAGTACTTC
.	.	TRBV20-1	TRBJ2-3	CSAADNTDTQYF	TGCAGTGCTGCGGACAACACAGATACGCAGTATTTT
many	TRBD2	TRBV11-2	TRBJ2-1	CASSLLPAGSSYNEQFF	TGTGCCAGCAGCTTATTGCCAGCGGGGAGCTCCTACAATGAGCAGTTCTTC
.	.	TRBV24-1	TRBJ2-2	CATSDWDRGFSGRRTGELFF	TGTGCCACCAGTGACTGGGACAGGGGGTTTAGCGGGAGGCGGACCGGGGAGCTGTTTTTT
many	.	TRBV5-1	TRBJ2-5	CASSSQLDPQETQYF	TGCGCCAGCAGCTCCCAACTGGATCCCCAAGAGACCCAGTACTTC
few	.	TRBV28	TRBJ2-4	CASSHNTAGNKNIQYF	TGTGCCAGCAGCCATAACACCGCAGGGAACAAAAACATTCAGTACTTC
.	TRBD2	TRBV6-1	TRBJ2-7	CASSPALAGGSYEQYF	TGTGCCAGCAGTCCTGCCCTAGCGGGAGGTTCCTACGAGCAGTACTTC
many	.	TRBV28	TRBJ2-7	CASCSTRNEQYF	TGTGCCAGTTGTTCCACTAGAAACGAGCAGTACTTC
.	.	TRBV15	TRBJ1-1	CAASRDSLRAEAFF	TGTGCCGCCAGCAGAGATAGTCTTAGGGCTGAAGCTTTCTTT
few	.	TRBV7-6	TRBJ2-5	CASSSNAGAFFGGTQYF	TGTGCCAGCAGCTCAAACGCCGGGGCCTTTTTTGGAGGGACCCAGTACTTC
many	.	TRBV28	TRBJ2-6	CASSLNTGGANVLTF	TGTGCCAGCAGTTTGAATACGGGCGGGGCCAACGTCCTGACTTTC
.	.	TRBV6-2/TRBV6-3	TRBJ2-1	CASSERWRTYNEQFF	TGTGCCAGCAGTGAAAGATGGAGAACCTACAATGAGCAGTTCTTC
.	TRBD2	TRBV10-3	TRBJ2-3	CAISELGLAGADTQYF	TGTGCCATCAGTGAGTTGGGACTAGCGGGAGCGGATACGCAGTATTTT
many	.	TRBV18	TRBJ2-5	CASSPRIQETQYF	TGTGCCAGCTCACCTCGAATACAAGAGACCCAGTACTTC
many	TRBD1	TRBV5-1	TRBJ2-7	CASSLGRTGGLDF	TGCGCCAGCAGCTTGGGCAGGACAGGGGGGCTGGACTTC
many	.	TRBV28	TRBJ2-1	CASTPWRTSYNEQFF	TGTGCCAGCACCCCGTGGCGGACATCCTACAATGAGCAGTTCTTC
.	.	TRBV10-3	TRBJ2-1	CAISESGNEQFF	TGTGCCATCAGTGAAAGTGGCAATGAGCAGTTCTTC
.	TRBD2	TRBV24-1	TRBJ2-7	CATSDSGLAYEQYF	TGTGCCACCAGTGACTCGGGACTAGCCTACGAGCAGTACTTC
.	.	TRBV12-5	TRBJ2-5	CASGYQETQYF	TGTGCTAGTGGTTATCAAGAGACCCAGTACTTC
many	TRBD2	TRBV7-7	TRBJ2-1	CASSLWPGLAGYNEQFF	TGTGCTAGCAGCTTGTGGCCGGGACTAGCGGGGTACAATGAGCAGTTCTTC
.	.	TRBV6-1	TRBJ2-1	CASKVLGGEQFF	TGTGCCAGCAAAGTTCTAGGTGGCGAGCAGTTCTTC
few	TRBD2	TRBV12-5	TRBJ2-7	CASGLRTGGLGEQYF	TGTGCTAGTGGTTTGCGGACGGGAGGATTGGGCGAGCAGTACTTC
.	TRBD1	TRBV15	TRBJ2-3	CATSRLVTGPPDTQYF	TGTGCCACCAGCAGGCTGGTGACAGGGCCCCCAGATACGCAGTATTTT
few	.	TRBV4-1	TRBJ2-7	CASSQDNLPTYEQYF	TGCGCCAGCAGCCAAGATAATTTGCCGACCTACGAGCAGTACTTC
many	.	TRBV28	TRBJ1-5	CASSLIGNQPQHF	TGTGCCAGCAGCTTAATTGGCAATCAGCCCCAGCATTTT
many	.	TRBV28	TRBJ2-7	CASSSPRGPAYEQYF	TGTGCCAGCAGTTCGCCCCGAGGGCCGGCCTACGAGCAGTACTTC
many	TRBD2	TRBV11-2	TRBJ2-3	CASSLDFPGGATDTQYF	TGTGCCAGCAGCTTAGATTTCCCGGGAGGCGCCACAGATACGCAGTATTTT